The T cell receptor beta chain described here comes from a study of regulatory T cells in long-lasting Graves disease. Study outcomes and limitations: In persistent patients, shared public clonotypes (2,741) outnumbered those in new patients (about 1,000).

Note on this clonotype: Its antigen is not identified.

Germline V gene data show CDR1 as SGHAT and CDR2 as FQNNGV. There are 18 residues in the CDR3. The germline V and J ends were trimmed by 1 base and 0 bases, with 13 bases remaining between them. Arm-PCR of CDR3 regions with iRepertoire HTBI primers generated TCR beta libraries. Authors' analysis steps: The samples included around 60 TRBV and some 15 TRBJ segments. TCRdb itself ran the multiplex PCR reads through MiXCR, one entry per CDR3 protein. None of the V and J calls come from the authors' own analysis; TCRdb made them. The data contain about 420,000 distinct CDR3 sequences, about a quarter of them singletons. The time point denotes: persistent/refractory GD, antithyroid drugs over 5 years with positive TRAb. PBMC-extracted RNA yielded the TCR library.

The rearrangement uses TRBV11-2 and TRBJ1-6, with unresolved D. Source: peripheral blood mononuclear cells (PBMCs), taken when the disease was refractory, from a patient treated with antithyroid drugs. The receptor was derived from a female donor with Graves disease. CDR3 sequence: CASSLVPGSSSYNSPLHF. The CDR3 coding sequence is TGTGCCAGCAGCTTAGTGCCGGGATCTAGCTCCTATAATTCACCCCTCCACTTT. Based on the CDR3 plus reference TRBV11-2 and TRBJ1-6, the full variable domain is EAGVAQSPRYKIIEKRQSVAFWCNPISGHATLYWYQQILGQGPKLLIQFQNNGVVDDSQLPKDRFSAERLKGVDSTLKIQPAKLEDSAVYLCASSLVPGSSSYNSPLHFGNGTRLTVT.